This TCR beta chain was observed in a study of regulatory T cells in long-lasting Graves disease. Overall study context: Antithyroid drugs had been taken under 3 months by newly diagnosed Graves' patients.

Documented time point: newly diagnosed GD, antithyroid drugs for less than 3 months. Following extraction of RNA from PBMCs, that RNA was used to make the TCR library. Doctors identified Graves' disease using the American Thyroid Association guidelines. This clonotype was seen many times. Arm-PCR of CDR3 regions and iRepertoire HTBI primers were used to build TCR beta libraries. TCRdb independently ran MiXCR on the multiplex PCR reads; one entry per CDR3 protein. The sample carries 400,000 to 500,000 distinct CDR3 sequences, roughly 15% recorded once. The V gene's germline CDR1 is MDHEN and CDR2 SYDVKM. The CDR3 contains 17 residues. V was clipped by 6 bases and J by 0 bases; unmatched bases: 8. The same sample was also studied in work on T cells in Graves' hyperthyroidism and ophthalmopathy. As that report states: With the HTBI primer set, the TCR CDR3 went through a first round of RT-PCR. Most clonotypes expanded in thyroid above 0.001 were likewise present in blood.

This chain uses TRBV28 with TRBJ1-5; 10 positions match TRBD1. The sample in question was peripheral blood mononuclear cells (PBMCs), obtained at new diagnosis, from a patient treated with antithyroid drugs. This sequence was found in a woman under 30 with Graves disease. CDR3 in DNA: TGTGCCAGCAGGGTAGGGACAGGGGTACGTAGCAATCAGCCCCAGCATTTT. As protein: CASRVGTGVRSNQPQHF.